The 20 T cell receptor beta chains below all came from one sample that was sequenced in a study of vaccination and CD4 T cells after COVID-19. Antigen specificity for these receptors is unknown. Sequenced with the Oncomine TCR Beta short-read assay was DNA taken from cultured CD4+ T cells. TCRdb passed the PCR reads through MiXCR, listing each CDR3 protein once. The sample holds about 12,000 distinct CDR3 sequences; 30% are singletons and the top ten take roughly a quarter. Treatment noted: approximately nine-day PBMC culture with coronavirus spike peptide pools or control peptides (ViraFEST assay). The sample was cultured CD4+ T cells from blood. Every receptor here comes from a human donor with COVID-19.

This clonotype has just a few counts. The chain uses TRBV20-1 and TRBJ1-2; D is perhaps TRBD1 (5 bases). Deletions cut 6 bases from V and 3 bases from J, with 11 bases between. The CDR3 loop spans 12 amino acids. Germline CDR1 is DFQATT and CDR2 is SNEGSKA (reference sequence). CDR3 DNA sequence: TGCAGTGCCTTGGGGGGGGACTATGGCTACACCTTC. Translated, it gives CSALGGDYGYTF.

The rearrangement uses TRBV6-2 or TRBV6-3 and TRBJ2-1; TRBD1 is a possible D gene (7 bases). Germline CDR1 MNHEY, CDR2 SVGEGT. The V gene lost 8 bases and the J gene lost 12 bases, with 23 bases spanning the gap. This CDR3 has 14 amino acids. The CDR3 region is CASGLRGRGVGQFF. The CDR3 DNA reads TGTGCCAGCGGATTGAGGGGGCGGGGCGTGGGGCAGTTCTTC.

This sequence joins TRBV6-1 and TRBJ1-5; D is undetermined. Trimming took 8 bases from V and 0 from J, leaving 11 bases between them. Germline-derived CDR1 and CDR2 are MNHNS and SASEGT. The length of the CDR3 is 14 residues. The CDR3 loop reads CASGRTNSNQPQHF. The DNA for the CDR3 is TGTGCCAGCGGCCGGACGAATAGCAATCAGCCCCAGCATTTT.

The table lists this clonotype with a few counts. This chain links TRBV20-1 with TRBJ1-6, with D unclear. The CDR3 contains 17 residues. Germline V gives CDR1 DFQATT, CDR2 SNEGSKA (reference sequence). V shed 6 bases and J shed 3 bases, with 21 bases lying between them. CDR3 sequence: CSANKRTALDYNSPLHF. As DNA, the CDR3 is TGCAGTGCCAACAAAAGGACTGCACTGGACTATAATTCACCCCTCCACTTT.

This chain connects TRBV20-1 to TRBJ2-7; TRBD1 agrees at 7 bases. The CDR3 runs to 13 residues. The V gene end was trimmed by 4 bases and the J gene end by 0 bases; junction bases not matched to a gene: 3. In germline, CDR1 is DFQATT, CDR2 SNEGSKA (reference sequence). The CDR3 DNA reads as TGCAGTGCTACCAGGGACAGCTCCTACGAGCAGTACTTC. Its protein is CSATRDSSYEQYF.

This clonotype was counted only a few times. The chain links TRBV28 to TRBJ1-1; 10 bases map to TRBD1. Germline CDR1 reads MDHEN; CDR2 reads SYDVKM. This CDR3 has 13 amino acids. V shed 7 bases, J shed 6 bases, and the junction held 5 bases outside the gene matches. CDR3 region: CASKTGGIAEAFF. The CDR3, as DNA: TGTGCCAGCAAGACAGGGGGCATCGCTGAAGCTTTCTTT. Filled out from reference TRBV28 and TRBJ1-1, the complete variable domain reads DVKVTQSSRYLVKRTGEKVFLECVQDMDHENMFWYRQDPGLGLRLIYFSYDVKMKEKGDIPEGYSVSREKKERFSLILESASTNQTSMYLCASKTGGIAEAFFGQGTRLTVV.

This clonotype was picked up a small number of times. CDR3 in amino acids: CATSRKHAGGYSNQPQHF. Written as DNA, the CDR3 is TGTGCCACCAGCCGCAAACATGCGGGGGGGTATAGCAATCAGCCCCAGCATTTT. J is TRBJ1-5 and V is TRBV15; D possibly corresponds to TRBD1 (5 bases). Germline loops: CDR1 LNHNV, CDR2 YYDKDF (reference sequence). V lost 5 bases and J lost 0, with 20 bases in between. The CDR3 is 18 residues long.

The chain uses TRBV20-1 and TRBJ2-3; 10 nucleotides line up with TRBD2. Germline CDR1 reads DFQATT; CDR2 reads SNEGSKA (reference sequence). Unmatched junction bases numbered 6, after V lost 1 base and J lost 2 bases. The CDR3 extends over 16 amino acids. CDR3 residues: CSARAASGGSTDTQYF. CDR3 in DNA: TGCAGTGCTAGAGCAGCTAGCGGGGGTTCCACAGATACGCAGTATTTT.

This clonotype turned up a few times. The chain carries TRBV18 and TRBJ1-5; no definite D call. Germline V lookup: CDR1 KGHSH, CDR2 LQKENI. The CDR3 has 14 amino acids. Deletions cut 5 bases from V and 0 bases from J, with 8 bases between. CDR3 coding DNA: TGTGCCAGCTCATCCACGGATAGCAATCAGCCCCAGCATTTT. Its protein is CASSSTDSNQPQHF.

Only a few counts were recorded for this clonotype. This chain links TRBV7-9 with TRBJ1-3, with 8 positions matching TRBD1. CDR3 length equals 15 residues. Germline lookup yields CDR1 SEHNR and CDR2 FQNEAQ (reference sequence). V shed 1 base and J 2 bases; nucleotides not matched to a gene: 1. The CDR3 nucleotides read TGTGCCAGCAGCTTAGACAGGGGGGCTGGAAACACCATATATTTT. Its protein product is CASSLDRGAGNTIYF.

The rearrangement links TRBV7-9 to TRBJ2-5, with TRBD2 matching over 12 bases. The CDR3 consists of 15 residues. The V segment lost 5 bases and the J segment 7 bases; nucleotides outside the gene matches: 8. The V gene's germline CDR1 is SEHNR and CDR2 FQNEAQ (reference sequence). This chain's CDR3 is CASSPTSGGPGTQYF. CDR3 nucleotides: TGTGCCAGCAGCCCGACTAGCGGGGGCCCGGGGACCCAGTACTTC.

This clonotype was detected only a few times. The chain links TRBV6-1 to TRBJ1-5, with D possibly being TRBD1 (5 bases). CDR1 is MNHNS, CDR2 SASEGT, per germline. Trimming pared 7 bases from V and 2 bases from J, leaving 18 bases between. The CDR3 extends over 16 amino acids. The CDR3 loop reads CASKDRNQLRNQPQHF. DNA of the CDR3: TGTGCCAGCAAAGACAGAAACCAACTACGCAATCAGCCCCAGCATTTT.

This clonotype was picked up a small number of times. The chain uses TRBV29-1 and TRBJ2-5; 12 bases are shared with TRBD2. CDR3 length: 14 residues. Germline V gene sequence: CDR1 SQVTM, CDR2 ANQGSEA. Trimming took 2 bases from V and 5 from J; bases not matched to a gene: 3. The CDR3 sequence: CSVELAGGPETQYF. The CDR3 nucleotides read TGCAGCGTTGAACTAGCGGGGGGGCCCGAGACCCAGTACTTC.

The chain has TRBV24-1 and TRBJ2-3, with D possibly being TRBD1 (5 bases). Per germline, CDR1 KGHDR and CDR2 SFDVKD. The germline V and J ends were trimmed by 5 bases and 2 bases, with 7 bases remaining between them. There are 13 residues in the CDR3. The CDR3 sequence: CATSAGHTDTQYF. CDR3 coding DNA: TGTGCCACCAGTGCTGGACACACAGATACGCAGTATTTT.

This clonotype was observed a handful of times. The chain is built from TRBV2 and TRBJ1-6, with unresolved D. The CDR3 sequence is 14 residues long. Germline V CDR1 and CDR2: SNHLY, FYNNEI. Trimming took off 5 bases at V and 7 bases at J, with 12 bases between the two ends. The CDR3 DNA is TGTGCCAGCAGTCCCGGGTTTCCGAATTCACCCCTCCACTTT. It encodes CASSPGFPNSPLHF.

This clonotype has just a few counts. The gene calls are TRBV20-1 and TRBJ2-7; 7 positions agree with TRBD1. Germline lookup yields CDR1 DFQATT and CDR2 SNEGSKA (reference sequence). The CDR3 has 14 amino acids. Trimming took 3 bases from V and 3 from J; bases not matched to a gene: 8. CDR3: CSASSTGIDYEQYF. In DNA, the CDR3 is TGCAGTGCTAGTTCGACAGGGATTGACTACGAGCAGTACTTC.

This clonotype came up a few times. The chain has TRBV6-1 and TRBJ2-1, with TRBD2 matching over 7 bases. Per germline, CDR1 MNHNS and CDR2 SASEGT. V trimming: 6 bases; J trimming: 4 bases; junction bases outside the gene matches: 9. This CDR3 contains 15 residues. The CDR3 DNA is TGTGCCAGCAGCCCGGCTAGCGGACTTTACAATGAGCAGTTCTTC. It translates to CASSPASGLYNEQFF.

This clonotype came up a few times. The rearrangement uses TRBV7-2 and TRBJ2-7, with D possibly matching TRBD2 (5 bases). The CDR3 is 17 amino acids. V gave up 8 bases and J gave up 4 bases, with 27 bases separating them. CDR1 SGHTA and CDR2 FQGNSA come from the germline V gene. CDR3 DNA: TGTGCCAGCTGTTTGGGCTCCGAGGGCATCAAGCAGTACGAGCAGTACTTC. Protein product: CASCLGSEGIKQYEQYF. Complete variable domain (other parts from reference TRBV7-2 and TRBJ2-7): GAGVSQSPSNKVTEKGKDVELRCDPISGHTALYWYRQSLGQGLEFLIYFQGNSAPDKSGLPSDRFSAERTGGSVSTLTIQRTQQEDSAVYLCASCLGSEGIKQYEQYFGPGTRLTVT.

This clonotype was observed a handful of times. CDR3 protein: CASTSTGGFSPLHF. CDR3 coding DNA: TGTGCCAGCACCTCAACAGGGGGCTTTTCACCCCTCCACTTT. This chain links TRBV11-2 with TRBJ1-6, with 9 bases fitting TRBD1. The CDR3 extends over 14 amino acids. The J segment lost 9 bases and the V segment lost 7 bases, leaving 7 bases of the junction unmatched. CDR1 and CDR2 from the germline V gene are SGHAT and FQNNGV.

The V call is TRBV28, the J call TRBJ1-5; TRBD1 aligns across 7 bases. Germline-derived CDR1 and CDR2 are MDHEN and SYDVKM. The CDR3 sequence is 15 residues long. The trim removed 7 bases at V and 3 bases at J, leaving 9 bases unmatched. This CDR3 reads CASTDLDRDNQPQHF. In DNA, the CDR3 is TGTGCCAGCACCGACCTAGACAGGGACAATCAGCCCCAGCATTTT.